These 13 T cell receptor beta chains were sequenced from one sample in a study of blood T cells in healthy people across ages. Sample-barcoded 5' priming and a J-beta primer mix drove a second PCR of about 6 to 12 cycles. TCRdb ran MiXCR on the 5' RACE reads and lists one entry per CDR3 protein. There are over 300,000 distinct CDR3 sequences in the sample; 52% occur only once, and approximately 51% lies in the top ten. Sequenced: blood. The receptors stem from a man aged 60 to 69 in good health.

Concerning this clonotype: The junction departs from germline at one end; a sequencing error may be responsible. The gene calls are TRBV2 and TRBJ2-1; 16 positions match TRBD2. The CDR3 spans 15 residues. Germline V gene data show CDR1 as SNHLY and CDR2 as FYNNEI. CDR3 DNA sequence: TGTGCCAGCAGCCCGGGACTAGCGGGAGGGAATGAGCGGTTCTTC. Translating it yields CASSPGLAGGNERFF.

The V gene is TRBV12-3 or TRBV12-4, the J gene TRBJ1-5; D unresolved. The V end lost 9 bases, the J end lost 4 bases, and 7 bases lay between the germline ends. The CDR3 is 11 residues long. CDR3 amino acids: CASQKNQPQHF. In DNA, the CDR3 is TGTGCCAGTCAGAAAAATCAGCCCCAGCATTTT.

In this sample, this clonotype turned up a few times. CDR3 in amino acids: CSAIEGNYGYTF. The CDR3 DNA sequence: TGCAGTGCTATAGAGGGGAACTATGGCTACACCTTC. J is TRBJ1-2 and V is TRBV20-1; maybe TRBD1 (5 bases). V lost 4 bases and J lost 2, with 8 bases in between. The CDR3 has 12 residues. Germline-derived CDR1 and CDR2 are DFQATT and SNEGSKA (reference sequence).

This clonotype was observed at least ten times. The chain uses TRBV7-9 and TRBJ2-7; 8 nucleotides line up with TRBD1. Trimming at V came to 5 bases and at J to 5 bases, leaving 8 bases not matched to a gene. The CDR3 is 14 amino acids. The germline V gene encodes CDR1 SEHNR and CDR2 FQNEAQ (reference sequence). Here the CDR3 DNA reads TGTGCCAGCAGCGCGACAGGGGTAGCGGACGAGCAGTACTTC. Translation gives CASSATGVADEQYF.

This rearrangement joins TRBV20-1 to TRBJ2-7, with TRBD1 as a possible D gene (5 bases). This CDR3 has 12 residues. Germline CDR1 DFQATT, CDR2 SNEGSKA (reference sequence). V lost 6 bases and J lost 2, with 11 bases in between. Here the CDR3 reads CSARTRTYEQYF. Here the CDR3 DNA reads TGCAGTGCGCGGACACGGACCTACGAGCAGTACTTC.

The chain is built from TRBV30 and TRBJ2-7; D unclear. V dropped 0 bases and J dropped 7 bases, with 13 bases sitting between them. CDR1 GTSNPN and CDR2 SVGIG come from the germline V gene (reference sequence). The length of the CDR3 is 13 residues. For the CDR3, the DNA is TGTGCCTGGAGTGTACCCCCTTTAGTTGAGCAGTACTTC. Translation gives CAWSVPPLVEQYF.

This clonotype was seen at least ten times. This chain joins TRBV3-1 and TRBJ2-1; maybe TRBD2 (6 bases). V was shortened by 3 bases and J by 1 base, with 16 bases between the two germline ends. This CDR3 comprises 17 residues. Germline V gene lookup returns CDR1 LGHDT and CDR2 YNNKEL (reference sequence). For the CDR3, the DNA is TGTGCCAGCAGCCATGTCACGGGAGCCATTTCCTACAATGAGCAGTTCTTC. Translation: CASSHVTGAISYNEQFF.

The chain is built from TRBV28 and TRBJ1-6; TRBD1 might be the D (5 bases). This CDR3 has 14 amino acids. V gave up 4 bases and J gave up 8 bases, with 12 bases separating them. Per the germline V gene, CDR1 is MDHEN and CDR2 is SYDVKM. CDR3 DNA: TGTGCCAGCAGTTCAGGGTTGGGGGATTCACCCCTCCACTTT. Amino acid sequence: CASSSGLGDSPLHF.

The gene calls are TRBV20-1 and TRBJ2-1; D unclear. V gave up 6 bases and J gave up 5 bases, with 8 bases separating them. The CDR3 is made up of 11 amino acids. Germline V lookup: CDR1 DFQATT, CDR2 SNEGSKA (reference sequence). The DNA for the CDR3 is TGCAGTGCCCCTGAACACAATGAGCAGTTCTTC. Residues: CSAPEHNEQFF.

This clonotype has only a few counts. In DNA, the CDR3 is TGTGCCACCCTATCCACAGGGCCCTATGGCTACACCTTC. This translates into CATLSTGPYGYTF. The chain employs TRBV2 and TRBJ1-2; maybe TRBD1 (6 bases). This CDR3 is built from 13 residues. Trimming left V 10 bases short and J 4 bases short, with 16 bases between. Germline V CDR1 and CDR2: SNHLY, FYNNEI.

The sample holds a few counts of this clonotype. CDR3 in amino acids: CSAPMPKVGETQYF. The CDR3 DNA reads TGCAGTGCCCCGATGCCCAAAGTGGGAGAGACCCAGTACTTC. This rearrangement joins TRBV20-1 to TRBJ2-5, with unresolved D. Germline V gives CDR1 DFQATT, CDR2 SNEGSKA (reference sequence). This CDR3 region has 14 residues. V was shortened by 6 bases and J by 4 bases, with 18 bases between the two germline ends.

This clonotype was seen repeatedly, ten times or more. The chain employs TRBV5-1 and TRBJ1-1; D gene ambiguous. Germline loops: CDR1 SGHRS, CDR2 YFSETQ. V shed 0 bases and J shed 5 bases, with 11 bases lying between them. This CDR3 is 14 amino acids long. The CDR3 sequence is CASSLARGRTEAFF. CDR3 in DNA: TGCGCCAGCAGCTTGGCCCGGGGTAGGACTGAAGCTTTCTTT. The full variable domain, completed using reference TRBV5-1 and TRBJ1-1, is KAGVTQTPRYLIKTRGQQVTLSCSPISGHRSVSWYQQTPGQGLQFLFEYFSETQRNKGNFPGRFSGRQFSNSRSEMNVSTLELGDSALYLCASSLARGRTEAFFGQGTRLTVV.

The chain's CDR3 is CASSPKDGHSNEQFF. In DNA form, the CDR3 reads TGTGCCAGCAGCCCAAAAGATGGCCACAGCAATGAGCAGTTCTTC. V and J are TRBV5-4 and TRBJ2-1; no firm D call. V was clipped by 4 bases and J by 6 bases, with 17 bases between them. Looked up from germline, CDR1 is SGHNT and CDR2 is YYREEE (reference sequence). The CDR3 covers 15 residues.